These 19 T cell receptor beta chains were sequenced from one sample in a study of blood T cell repertoires in COVID-19. Here immunoSEQ multiplex PCR was the method, and the copy in TCRdb shows in-frame clones only, minus some. The repertoire holds about 190,000 clones, with roughly 80% as singletons. Sequenced material: peripheral blood. The receptor set was obtained from a man in his sixties with active or convalescent COVID-19.

This clone turned up a few times. The rearrangement links TRBV19 to TRBJ2-2; 13 nucleotides align to TRBD2. With V trimmed by 7 bases and J by 1 base, 6 bases remained unmatched. CDR1 LNHDA and CDR2 SQIVND come from the germline V gene (reference sequence). The CDR3 is made up of 17 amino acids. The CDR3 loop is CASTPRTSGGNTGELFF. The CDR3 DNA follows: TGTGCCAGTACCCCCCGGACTAGCGGGGGGAACACCGGGGAGCTGTTTTTT. Full variable domain (remainder filled in from reference TRBV19 and TRBJ2-2): DGGITQSPKYLFRKEGQNVTLSCEQNLNHDAMYWYRQDPGQGLRLIYYSQIVNDFQKGDIAEGYSVSREKKESFPLTVTSAQKNPTAFYLCASTPRTSGGNTGELFFGEGSRLTVL.

The chain is built from TRBV23-1 and TRBJ1-1; 8 nucleotides align to TRBD1. TRBV23-1 is identified as an open reading frame with a role that is uncertain. The V segment lost 3 bases and the J segment 1 base; nucleotides outside the gene matches: 4. CDR3 length: 15 amino acids. The CDR3 DNA follows: TGCGCCAGCAGTCAGCTGACAGGGGCGAACACTGAAGCTTTCTTT. It encodes CASSQLTGANTEAFF.

This rearrangement joins TRBV5-8 to TRBJ1-1; no firm D call. This CDR3 has 14 residues. V was shortened by 2 bases and J by 5 bases, with 13 bases between the two germline ends. The germline CDR1 and CDR2 sequences are SGHTS and YDEGEE. The CDR3 DNA reads TGTGCCAGCAGCTTCCGGGGAAGAGGGACTGAAGCTTTCTTT. Encoded protein: CASSFRGRGTEAFF.

The chain couples TRBV7-8 to TRBJ1-1, with 8 positions matching TRBD1. The CDR3 totals 14 residues. The V and J ends lost 5 bases and 6 bases, in that order; junction bases with no gene match: 8. Germline values: CDR1 SGHVS, CDR2 FQNEAQ. The DNA for the CDR3 is TGTGCCAGCAGCCAGGACAGGGATAGGGCTGAAGCTTTCTTT. As protein: CASSQDRDRAEAFF.

The V call is TRBV18, the J call TRBJ1-4, with D unresolved. This CDR3 has 15 amino acids. Trimming stripped 1 base from V and 4 bases from J, with 10 bases between. In germline, CDR1 is KGHSH, CDR2 LQKENI. Here the CDR3 reads CASSPQSNSNEKLFF. As DNA, the CDR3 is TGTGCCAGCTCACCACAATCAAACAGTAATGAAAAACTGTTTTTT.

The chain recombines TRBV5-4 with TRBJ2-2, with D tentatively TRBD2 (5 bases). V lost 3 bases to trimming and J lost 8 bases, with 20 bases between them. This CDR3 contains 16 residues. Germline loops: CDR1 SGHNT, CDR2 YYREEE (reference sequence). DNA for the CDR3: TGTGCCAGCAGCTCGGCCCCCCCGGGATCCCCTGGGGAGCTGTTTTTT. It is translated as CASSSAPPGSPGELFF.

This clone was detected only once. The chain employs TRBV5-1 and TRBJ2-1; 13 nucleotides match TRBD2. The CDR3 runs to 17 residues. The J segment lost 9 bases and the V segment lost 0 bases, leaving 9 bases of the junction unmatched. CDR1 and CDR2 (germline): SGHRS, YFSETQ. The CDR3 nucleotides read TGCGCCAGCAGCTTGGGAGCGTGGACTAGCGGGAGCCCTGAGCAGTTCTTC. It specifies CASSLGAWTSGSPEQFF.

The chain recombines TRBV6-2 or TRBV6-3 with TRBJ1-4; D unresolved. This CDR3 is 17 amino acids long. Germline V gene sequence: CDR1 MNHEY, CDR2 SVGEGT. The ends were cut back, 0 bases at V and 3 bases at J, with 14 bases in the middle. CDR3 bases: TGTGCCAGCAGTTACTCGACGGGTTTTACACCTAATGAAAAACTGTTTTTT. Translated, it gives CASSYSTGFTPNEKLFF.

The rearrangement links TRBV11-2 to TRBJ2-7; 9 nucleotides line up with TRBD2. CDR3 length: 17 amino acids. The V gene end was trimmed by 7 bases and the J gene end by 9 bases; junction bases not matched to a gene: 22. Germline values: CDR1 SGHAT, CDR2 FQNNGV. The CDR3 here is CASTPSGLAGYRSVQYF. CDR3 nucleotide sequence: TGTGCCAGCACCCCATCGGGGCTAGCGGGATATAGATCCGTGCAGTACTTC.

V usage is TRBV10-3 and J usage is TRBJ2-6; 10 bases fit TRBD2. V shed 8 bases and J 2 bases; nucleotides not matched to a gene: 6. The CDR3 runs to 16 residues. Germline loops: CDR1 ENHRY, CDR2 SYGVKD. This CDR3 is CAISSGRGTGANVLTF. CDR3 DNA: TGTGCCATCTCTAGCGGGAGAGGAACTGGGGCCAACGTCCTGACTTTC.

The V and J genes are TRBV5-1 and TRBJ1-1, with D perhaps matching TRBD1 (5 bases). V was cut by 0 bases and J by 11 bases, with 11 bases left in between. This CDR3 region has 12 residues. Germline values: CDR1 SGHRS, CDR2 YFSETQ. The CDR3 loop is CASSLAGRDAFF. Here the CDR3 DNA reads TGCGCCAGCAGCTTGGCAGGCAGGGATGCTTTCTTT.

This clone was detected only once. The V gene is TRBV3-1 (or the pseudogene TRBV3-2), the J gene TRBJ1-1, with unresolved D. The CDR3 extends over 14 amino acids. V lost 1 base, J lost 1 base, and 7 bases lay in between. CDR1 LGHDT and CDR2 YNNKEL come from the germline V gene (reference sequence). CDR3 coding DNA: TGTGCCAGCAGCCAAGTTGGAGGGAACACTGAAGCTTTCTTT. This sequence encodes CASSQVGGNTEAFF.

The gene calls are TRBV7-2 and TRBJ2-2; maybe TRBD2 (6 bases). V shed 7 bases and J shed 5 bases, with 14 bases lying between them. The germline V gene encodes CDR1 SGHTA and CDR2 FQGNSA. This CDR3 comprises 14 residues. The DNA of the CDR3 is TGTGCCAGCATGTATAGGGCGGGAACCGGGGAGCTGTTTTTT. This translates into CASMYRAGTGELFF.

The chain uses TRBV10-3 and TRBJ2-5, with no clear D. Germline values: CDR1 ENHRY, CDR2 SYGVKD. V was trimmed by 6 bases and J by 4 bases, leaving 15 bases between them. The CDR3 sequence is 14 residues long. The CDR3 coding sequence is TGTGCCATCAGCCCAGCCCAGACTCGAGAGACCCAGTACTTC. Residues: CAISPAQTRETQYF.

This chain links TRBV7-6 with TRBJ1-6, with 7 bases fitting TRBD1. This CDR3 is 15 amino acids long. V was pared by 0 bases and J by 7 bases, with 3 bases of the junction left unmatched. CDR1 is SGHVS, CDR2 FNYEAQ, per germline. The CDR3 DNA is TGTGCCAGCAGCTTAGCCTCAGGGGGGAATTCACCCCTCCACTTT. The encoded protein is CASSLASGGNSPLHF.

The chain employs TRBV5-1 and TRBJ2-5; 8 bases map to TRBD2. The CDR3 loop spans 18 amino acids. The junction had 15 bases not matched to a gene; V was cut back by 2 bases and J by 3 bases. The germline V gene has CDR1 SGHRS and CDR2 YFSETQ. DNA of the CDR3: TGCGCCAGCAGCTTAGCCCTCTTCGGGAGGGAAATAGAAGAGACCCAGTACTTC. Amino acid sequence: CASSLALFGREIEETQYF.

The chain links TRBV19 to TRBJ1-2; possible D gene TRBD1, 5 bases. V lost 11 bases and J lost 4, with 14 bases in between. This CDR3 is 12 amino acids long. Germline assignment: CDR1 LNHDA and CDR2 SQIVND (reference sequence). As DNA, the CDR3 is TGTGCCGGCGGGGGGATCCTCTATGGCTACACCTTC. Translating it yields CAGGGILYGYTF. Using reference TRBV19 and TRBJ1-2 for the parts outside the CDR3, the full variable domain is DGGITQSPKYLFRKEGQNVTLSCEQNLNHDAMYWYRQDPGQGLRLIYYSQIVNDFQKGDIAEGYSVSREKKESFPLTVTSAQKNPTAFYLCAGGGILYGYTFGSGTRLTVV.

This clone was counted between two and nine times. The chain carries TRBV7-3 and TRBJ2-7; 11 bases are a match to TRBD2. The germline V gene encodes CDR1 SGHTA and CDR2 FQGTGA. The CDR3 runs 14 residues. Unmatched junction bases numbered 5, after V lost 5 bases and J lost 5 bases. The chain's CDR3 is CASSLTSGSDEQYF. In DNA, the CDR3 is TGTGCCAGCAGCCTCACTAGCGGGAGCGACGAGCAGTACTTC.

The rearrangement uses TRBV27 and TRBJ2-7; TRBD1 aligns across 9 bases. The trim removed 6 bases at V and 2 bases at J, leaving 5 bases unmatched. The CDR3 sequence is 14 residues long. Germline V gives CDR1 MNHEY, CDR2 SMNVEV (reference sequence). CDR3 sequence reads: CASRGTGRTYEQYF. Written as DNA, the CDR3 is TGTGCCAGCAGGGGGACAGGGAGAACCTACGAGCAGTACTTC.